The present T cell receptor (beta chain) was sequenced within a study of blood T cell repertoires in COVID-19. About the research overall: Both acute and convalescent COVID-19 samples were obtained from the United States, Italy and Spain.

The Seattle site enrolled patients during active infection and followed them longitudinally. In the original analysis: From reference gene primer amplification, estimates of nucleated cell counts were derived. Generated by immunoSEQ multiplex PCR, the TCRdb table keeps only in-frame clones and is missing some. That table gives V, J and clone size, and the DNA gave D and trimming. Of more than 85,000 clones in the sample, roughly 87% were seen once. The receptor's source is a woman aged 45-60 years with COVID-19, enrolled during active disease. Sequencing used peripheral blood.

The chain's CDR3 is CASAIPGEGYEQYF. The CDR3 DNA sequence: TGTGCCAGCGCCATCCCGGGGGAAGGCTACGAGCAGTACTTC. The V and J genes are TRBV5-8 and TRBJ2-7; possible D gene TRBD2, 6 bases. CDR1 and CDR2 from the germline V gene are SGHTS and YDEGEE. The V end lost 7 bases, the J end lost 3 bases, and 17 bases lay between the germline ends. This CDR3 comprises 14 residues.